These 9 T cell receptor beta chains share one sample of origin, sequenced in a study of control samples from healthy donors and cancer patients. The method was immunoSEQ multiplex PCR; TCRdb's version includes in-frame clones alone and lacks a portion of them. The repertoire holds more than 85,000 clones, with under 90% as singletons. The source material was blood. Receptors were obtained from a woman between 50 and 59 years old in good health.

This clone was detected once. The CDR3, as DNA: TGTGCCAGCAGTTACTATGGGGGGGATGAGCAGTTCTTC. Translated, it gives CASSYYGGDEQFF. J is TRBJ2-1 and V is TRBV6-2 or TRBV6-3, with 7 bases matching TRBD2. Germline trimming cut 1 base from V and 8 bases from J; bases unmatched to any gene: 2. Germline V gene data show CDR1 as MNHEY and CDR2 as SVGEGT. CDR3 size: 13 residues.

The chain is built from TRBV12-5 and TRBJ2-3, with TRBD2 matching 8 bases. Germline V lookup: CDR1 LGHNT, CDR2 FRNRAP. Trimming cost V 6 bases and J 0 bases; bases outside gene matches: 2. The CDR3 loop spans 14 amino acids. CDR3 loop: CASGPSGSTDTQYF. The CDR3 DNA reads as TGTGCTAGTGGCCCTAGCGGGAGCACAGATACGCAGTATTTT. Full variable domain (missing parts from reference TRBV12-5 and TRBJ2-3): DARVTQTPRHKVTEMGQEVTMRCQPILGHNTVFWYRQTMMQGLELLAYFRNRAPLDDSGMPKDRFSAEMPDATLATLKIQPSEPRDSAVYFCASGPSGSTDTQYFGPGTRLTVL.

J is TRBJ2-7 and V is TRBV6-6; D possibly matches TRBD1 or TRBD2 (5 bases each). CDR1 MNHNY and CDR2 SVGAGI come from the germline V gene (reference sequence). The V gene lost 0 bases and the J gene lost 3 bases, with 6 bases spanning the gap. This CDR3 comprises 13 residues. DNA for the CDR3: TGTGCCAGCAGTTACTCGGGGGACTACGAGCAGTACTTC. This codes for CASSYSGDYEQYF.

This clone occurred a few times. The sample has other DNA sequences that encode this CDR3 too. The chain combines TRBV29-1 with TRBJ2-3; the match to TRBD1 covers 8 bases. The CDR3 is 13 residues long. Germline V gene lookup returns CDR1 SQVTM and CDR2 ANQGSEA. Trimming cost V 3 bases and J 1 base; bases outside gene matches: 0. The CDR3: CSVEGQGTDTQYF. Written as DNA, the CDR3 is TGCAGCGTTGAGGGACAGGGCACAGATACGCAGTATTTT.

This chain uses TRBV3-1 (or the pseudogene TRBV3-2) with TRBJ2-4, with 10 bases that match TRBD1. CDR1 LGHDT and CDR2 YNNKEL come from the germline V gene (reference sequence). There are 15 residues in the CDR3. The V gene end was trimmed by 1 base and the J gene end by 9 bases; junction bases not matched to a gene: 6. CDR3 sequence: CASSQVWGQGTIQYF. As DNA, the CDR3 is TGTGCCAGCAGCCAAGTTTGGGGACAGGGGACCATTCAGTACTTC.

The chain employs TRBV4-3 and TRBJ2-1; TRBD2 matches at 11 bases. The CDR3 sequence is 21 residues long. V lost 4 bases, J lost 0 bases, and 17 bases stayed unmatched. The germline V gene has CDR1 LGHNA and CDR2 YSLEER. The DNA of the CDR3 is TGCGCCAGCAGCCGCCCCCCCGCCGGACTAGCGGGCATGAGCTCCTACAATGAGCAGTTCTTC. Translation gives CASSRPPAGLAGMSSYNEQFF.

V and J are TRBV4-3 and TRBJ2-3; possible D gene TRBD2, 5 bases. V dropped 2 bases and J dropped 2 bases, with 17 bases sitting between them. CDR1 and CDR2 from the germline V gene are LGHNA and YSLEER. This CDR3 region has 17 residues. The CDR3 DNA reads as TGCGCCAGCAGCCAATACCCTCCGGGAATCGCCACAGATACGCAGTATTTT. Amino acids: CASSQYPPGIATDTQYF.

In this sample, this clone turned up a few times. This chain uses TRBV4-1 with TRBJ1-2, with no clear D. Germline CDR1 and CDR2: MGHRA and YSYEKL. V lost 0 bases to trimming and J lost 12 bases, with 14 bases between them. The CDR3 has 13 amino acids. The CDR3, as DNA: TGCGCCAGCAGCCAAGAACTACGGGGTTCAGACACCTTC. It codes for CASSQELRGSDTF.

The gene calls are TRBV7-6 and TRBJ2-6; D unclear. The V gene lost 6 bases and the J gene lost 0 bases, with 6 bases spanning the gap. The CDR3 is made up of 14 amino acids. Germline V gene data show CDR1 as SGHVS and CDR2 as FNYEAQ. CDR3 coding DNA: TGTGCCAGCAGTGCGAGCTCTGGGGCCAACGTCCTGACTTTC. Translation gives CASSASSGANVLTF.